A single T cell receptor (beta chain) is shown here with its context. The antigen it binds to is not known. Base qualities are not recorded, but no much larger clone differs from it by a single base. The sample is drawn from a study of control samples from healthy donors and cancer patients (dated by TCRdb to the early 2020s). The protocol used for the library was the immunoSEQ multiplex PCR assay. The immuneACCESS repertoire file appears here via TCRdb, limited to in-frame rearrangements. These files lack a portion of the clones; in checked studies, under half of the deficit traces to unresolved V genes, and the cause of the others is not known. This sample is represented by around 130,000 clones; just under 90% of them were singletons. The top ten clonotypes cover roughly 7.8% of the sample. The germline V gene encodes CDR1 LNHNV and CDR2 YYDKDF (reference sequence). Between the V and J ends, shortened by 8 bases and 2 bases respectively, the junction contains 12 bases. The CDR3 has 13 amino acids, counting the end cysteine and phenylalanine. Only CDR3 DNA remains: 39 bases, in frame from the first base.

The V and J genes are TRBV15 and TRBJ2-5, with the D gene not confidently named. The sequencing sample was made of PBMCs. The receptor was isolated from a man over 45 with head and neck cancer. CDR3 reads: CATESQLQETQYF. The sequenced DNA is TGTGCCACCGAGAGTCAGCTACAAGAGACCCAGTACTTC.